The clone carrying this T cell receptor beta chain was recorded a few times. Its matching antigen is unknown. The cohort's ophthalmopathy patients, a group with duration under 3 months, had a Clinical Activity Score of at least 3 and a NOSPECS grade of at least 4. PBMCs were collected from an approximately 10 ml volume of fresh peripheral blood. The sample is drawn from a study of T cells in Graves' hyperthyroidism and ophthalmopathy. The study's findings and limits: The model foresaw ophthalmopathy a median around 6.4 months prior to onset.

There are 15 residues in the CDR3. Germline loops: CDR1 LGHDT, CDR2 YNNKEL (reference sequence). The V gene lost 4 bases and the J gene lost 0 bases, with 12 bases spanning the gap. From RNA transcripts, TCR beta CDR3 regions were amplified. The HTBI primer set was used in a first-round RT-PCR of the TCR CDR3. One entry per CDR3 protein results from TCRdb running MiXCR on the multiplex PCR reads. The sample carries some 650,000 distinct CDR3 sequences, about a sixth recorded once. The V and J genes are TRBV3-1 and TRBJ1-1; tentative D call: TRBD1 (5 bases). The receptor comes from a middle-aged woman with Graves' ophthalmopathy. The sample consisted of blood. This chain's CDR3 is CASSPFPGVNTEAFF. The CDR3 bases are TGTGCCAGCAGCCCCTTCCCGGGGGTGAACACTGAAGCTTTCTTT.